This T cell receptor (beta chain) was recorded in a study of chemoradiotherapy in HPV16-positive cancers. Findings of the study overall: Non-HPV-specific T cells did not expand in tumors during treatment, whereas candidate HPV-specific clones and E7-related motifs did. In HPV16-positive patients, HPV-responsive T-cell expansion tracked better recurrence-free survival.

Per germline, CDR1 SGHRS and CDR2 YFSETQ. The ends were cut back, 3 bases at V and 2 bases at J, with 9 bases in the middle. This CDR3 has 14 residues. Repeated repertoire sampling spanned the course of chemoradiotherapy. Of note for this clone: What it binds is not known.

Using immunoSEQ multiplex PCR, the repertoire was profiled, and TCRdb retains in-frame clones only, with some absent. The sample records around 15,000 clones, under 80% being singletons. This clonotype originated in a human donor with HPV-associated anogenital cancer. The rearrangement joins TRBV5-1 to TRBJ1-3; D remains ambiguous. The sample was gathered from a patient who underwent chemoradiotherapy. CDR3 amino acids: CASSSSRTGNTIYF. The CDR3 coding sequence is TGCGCCAGCAGCTCCTCACGGACTGGAAACACCATATATTTT.